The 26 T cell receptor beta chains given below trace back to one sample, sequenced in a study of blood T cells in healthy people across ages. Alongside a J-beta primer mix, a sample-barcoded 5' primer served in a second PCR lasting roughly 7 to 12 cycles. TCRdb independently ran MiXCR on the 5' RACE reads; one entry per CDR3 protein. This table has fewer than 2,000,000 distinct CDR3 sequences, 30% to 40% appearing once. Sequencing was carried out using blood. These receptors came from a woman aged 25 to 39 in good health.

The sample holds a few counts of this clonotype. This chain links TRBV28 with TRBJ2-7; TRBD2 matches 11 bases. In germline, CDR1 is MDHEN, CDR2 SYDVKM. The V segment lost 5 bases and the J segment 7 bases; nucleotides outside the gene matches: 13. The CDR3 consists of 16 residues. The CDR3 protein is CASSGLLAGGPREQYF. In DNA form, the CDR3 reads TGTGCCAGCAGTGGTCTTTTAGCGGGAGGGCCGCGAGAGCAGTACTTC.

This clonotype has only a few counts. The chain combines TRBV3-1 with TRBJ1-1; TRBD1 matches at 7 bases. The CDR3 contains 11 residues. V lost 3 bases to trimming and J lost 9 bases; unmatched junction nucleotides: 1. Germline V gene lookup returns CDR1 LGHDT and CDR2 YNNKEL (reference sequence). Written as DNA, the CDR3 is TGTGCCAGCAGCCAGGACAGGAAAGCTTTCTTT. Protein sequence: CASSQDRKAFF.

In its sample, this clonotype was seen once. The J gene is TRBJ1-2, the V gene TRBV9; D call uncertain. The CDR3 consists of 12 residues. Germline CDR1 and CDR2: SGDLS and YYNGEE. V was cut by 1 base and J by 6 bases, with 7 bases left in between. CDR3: CASSVSTNGYTF. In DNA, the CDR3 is TGTGCCAGCAGCGTAAGCACAAATGGCTACACCTTC.

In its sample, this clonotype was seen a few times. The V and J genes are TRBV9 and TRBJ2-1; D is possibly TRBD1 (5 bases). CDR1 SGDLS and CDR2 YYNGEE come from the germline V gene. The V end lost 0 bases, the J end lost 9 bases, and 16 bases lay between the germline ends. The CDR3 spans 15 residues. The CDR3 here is CASSVGGRAAGEQFF. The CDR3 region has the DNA TGTGCCAGCAGCGTAGGTGGCAGGGCCGCCGGTGAGCAGTTCTTC.

The CDR3: CASSSTGQGMNTEAFF. The CDR3, as DNA: TGTGCCAGCAGCTCCACGGGACAGGGAATGAACACTGAAGCTTTCTTT. The gene calls are TRBV7-9 and TRBJ1-1, with 9 bases matching TRBD1. The junction had 6 bases not matched to a gene; V was cut back by 4 bases and J by 0 bases. Germline V lookup: CDR1 SEHNR, CDR2 FQNEAQ (reference sequence). The CDR3 contains 16 residues.

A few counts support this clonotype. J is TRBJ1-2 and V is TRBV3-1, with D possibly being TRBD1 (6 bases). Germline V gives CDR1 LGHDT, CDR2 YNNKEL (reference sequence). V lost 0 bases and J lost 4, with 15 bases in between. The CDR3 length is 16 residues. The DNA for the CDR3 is TGTGCCAGCAGCCAAGAAGGATTGGGGGCTGGCTATGGCTACACCTTC. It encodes CASSQEGLGAGYGYTF.

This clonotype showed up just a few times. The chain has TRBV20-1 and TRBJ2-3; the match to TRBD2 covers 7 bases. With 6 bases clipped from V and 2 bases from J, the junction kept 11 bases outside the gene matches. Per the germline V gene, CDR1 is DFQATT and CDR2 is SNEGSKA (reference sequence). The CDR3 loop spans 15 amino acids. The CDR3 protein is CSASRLALSTDTQYF. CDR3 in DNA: TGCAGTGCAAGCAGACTAGCCCTCTCCACAGATACGCAGTATTTT.

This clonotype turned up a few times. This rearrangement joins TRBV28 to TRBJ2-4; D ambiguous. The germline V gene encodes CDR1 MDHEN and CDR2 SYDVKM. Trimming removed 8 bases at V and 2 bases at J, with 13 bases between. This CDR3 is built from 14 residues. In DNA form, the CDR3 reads TGTGCCAGCGCCCGAAGCTGGACCAAAAACATTCAGTACTTC. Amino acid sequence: CASARSWTKNIQYF.

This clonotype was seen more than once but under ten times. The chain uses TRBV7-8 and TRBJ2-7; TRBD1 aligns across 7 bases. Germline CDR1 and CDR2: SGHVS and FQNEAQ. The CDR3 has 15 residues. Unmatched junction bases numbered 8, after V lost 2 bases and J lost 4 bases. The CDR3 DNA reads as TGTGCCAGCAGCTTATCTTTCGGGACAGAATACGAGCAGTACTTC. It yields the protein CASSLSFGTEYEQYF.

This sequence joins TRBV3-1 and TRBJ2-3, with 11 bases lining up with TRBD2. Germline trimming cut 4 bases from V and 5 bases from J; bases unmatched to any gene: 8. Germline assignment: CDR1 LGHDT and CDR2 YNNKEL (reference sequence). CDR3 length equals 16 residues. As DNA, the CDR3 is TGTGCCAGCAGCCCTTCGGGACTAGCGGTGGGAGATACGCAGTATTTT. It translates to CASSPSGLAVGDTQYF.

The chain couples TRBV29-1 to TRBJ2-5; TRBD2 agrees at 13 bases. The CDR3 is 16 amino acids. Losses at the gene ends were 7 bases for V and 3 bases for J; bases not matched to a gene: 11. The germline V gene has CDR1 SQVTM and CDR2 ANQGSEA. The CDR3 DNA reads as TGCAGCGCCCTAACTAGCGGGGGGGCCGGTAAAGAGACCCAGTACTTC. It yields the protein CSALTSGGAGKETQYF.

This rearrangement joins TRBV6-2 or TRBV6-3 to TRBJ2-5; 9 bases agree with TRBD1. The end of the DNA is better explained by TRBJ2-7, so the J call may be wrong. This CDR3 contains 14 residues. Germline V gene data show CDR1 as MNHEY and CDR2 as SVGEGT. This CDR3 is CASSYLDRGCEQYF. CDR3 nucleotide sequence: TGTGCCAGCAGTTACCTGGACAGGGGCTGCGAGCAGTACTTC.

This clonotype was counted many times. This chain's CDR3 is CAISGEAEQFF. The CDR3 DNA is TGTGCCATCAGTGGAGAGGCTGAGCAGTTCTTC. This rearrangement joins TRBV10-3 to TRBJ2-1; D is unresolved. The CDR3 loop spans 11 amino acids. The ends were cut back, 4 bases at V and 9 bases at J, with 7 bases in the middle. Germline V gene sequence: CDR1 ENHRY, CDR2 SYGVKD.

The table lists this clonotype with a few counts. CDR3 coding DNA: TGCAGTGCTACCAGGGTGGGAGAGACCCAGTACTTC. Translation gives CSATRVGETQYF. The chain uses TRBV20-1 and TRBJ2-5; a weak D match, TRBD1 (5 bases). The germline V and J ends were trimmed by 4 bases and 4 bases, with 10 bases remaining between them. Germline lookup yields CDR1 DFQATT and CDR2 SNEGSKA (reference sequence). There are 12 residues in the CDR3.

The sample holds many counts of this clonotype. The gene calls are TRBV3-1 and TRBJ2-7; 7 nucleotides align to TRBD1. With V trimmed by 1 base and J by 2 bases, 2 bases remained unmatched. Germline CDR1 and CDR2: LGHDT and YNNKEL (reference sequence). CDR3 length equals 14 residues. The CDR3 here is CASSQGDSAYEQYF. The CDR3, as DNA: TGTGCCAGCAGCCAAGGGGACAGCGCCTACGAGCAGTACTTC.

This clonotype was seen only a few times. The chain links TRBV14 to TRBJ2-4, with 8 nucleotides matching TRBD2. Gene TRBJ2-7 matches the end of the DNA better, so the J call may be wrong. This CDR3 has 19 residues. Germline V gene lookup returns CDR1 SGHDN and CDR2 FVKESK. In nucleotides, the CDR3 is TGTGCCAGCAGCCAAGGTCAGGGACTGCAAAACAGACTAGCGAACGAGCAGTACTTC. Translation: CASSQGQGLQNRLANEQYF.

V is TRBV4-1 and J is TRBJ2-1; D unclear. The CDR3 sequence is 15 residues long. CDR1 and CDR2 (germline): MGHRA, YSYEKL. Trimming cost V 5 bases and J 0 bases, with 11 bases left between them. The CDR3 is CASSDSTSSYNEQFF. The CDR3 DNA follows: TGCGCCAGCAGCGACTCTACGAGCTCCTACAATGAGCAGTTCTTC.

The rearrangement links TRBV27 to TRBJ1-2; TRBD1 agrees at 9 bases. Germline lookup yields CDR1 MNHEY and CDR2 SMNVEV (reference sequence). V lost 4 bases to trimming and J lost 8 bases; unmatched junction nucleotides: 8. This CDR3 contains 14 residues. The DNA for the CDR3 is TGTGCCAGCAGTTCCTGGGACAGGGTCGGGGGCTACACCTTC. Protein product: CASSSWDRVGGYTF.

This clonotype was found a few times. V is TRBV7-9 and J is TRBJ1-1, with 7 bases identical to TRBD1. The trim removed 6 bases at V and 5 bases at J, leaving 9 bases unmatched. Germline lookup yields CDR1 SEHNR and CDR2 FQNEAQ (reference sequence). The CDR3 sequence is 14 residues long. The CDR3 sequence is CASRWTGEGTEAFF. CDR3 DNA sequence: TGTGCCAGCAGATGGACAGGAGAGGGTACTGAAGCTTTCTTT.

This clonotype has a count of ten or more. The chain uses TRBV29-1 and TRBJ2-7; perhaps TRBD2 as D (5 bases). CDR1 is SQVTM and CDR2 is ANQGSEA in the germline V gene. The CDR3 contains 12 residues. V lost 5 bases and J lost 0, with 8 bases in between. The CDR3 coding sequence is TGCAGCGTTTATGGGAGCTCCTACGAGCAGTACTTC. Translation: CSVYGSSYEQYF.

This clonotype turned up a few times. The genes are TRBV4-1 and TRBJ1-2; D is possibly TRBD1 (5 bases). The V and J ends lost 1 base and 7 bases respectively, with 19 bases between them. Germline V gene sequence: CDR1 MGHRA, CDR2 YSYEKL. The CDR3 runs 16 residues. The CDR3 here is CASSQGLKGPPGGYTF. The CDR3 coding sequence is TGCGCCAGCAGCCAAGGATTAAAGGGGCCACCGGGTGGCTACACCTTC.

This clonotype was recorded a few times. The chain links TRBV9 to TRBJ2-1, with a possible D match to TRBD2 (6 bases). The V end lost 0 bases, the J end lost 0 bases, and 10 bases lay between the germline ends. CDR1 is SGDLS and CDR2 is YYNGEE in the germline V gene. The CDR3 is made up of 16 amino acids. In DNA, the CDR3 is TGTGCCAGCAGCGTAGAGGAGGGAGGCTCCTACAATGAGCAGTTCTTC. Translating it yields CASSVEEGGSYNEQFF.

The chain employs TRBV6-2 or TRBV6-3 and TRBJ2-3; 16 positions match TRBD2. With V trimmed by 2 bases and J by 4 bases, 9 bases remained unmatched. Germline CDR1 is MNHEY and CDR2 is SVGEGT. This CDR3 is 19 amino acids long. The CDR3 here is CASSYATGTSGRASDTQYF. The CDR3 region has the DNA TGTGCCAGCAGTTACGCCACCGGGACTAGCGGGAGGGCCTCAGATACGCAGTATTTT.

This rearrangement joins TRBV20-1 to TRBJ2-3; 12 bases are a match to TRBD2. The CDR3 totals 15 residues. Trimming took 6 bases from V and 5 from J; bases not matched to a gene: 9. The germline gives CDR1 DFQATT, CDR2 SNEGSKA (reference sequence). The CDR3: CSALSSGGAGDTQYF. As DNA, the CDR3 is TGCAGTGCACTCTCTAGCGGGGGGGCGGGAGATACGCAGTATTTT.

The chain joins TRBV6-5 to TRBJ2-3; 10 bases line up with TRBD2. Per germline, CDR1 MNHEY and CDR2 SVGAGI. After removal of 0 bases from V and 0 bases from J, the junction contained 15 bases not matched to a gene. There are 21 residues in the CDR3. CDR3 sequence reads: CASSYSSTPSGSMLSTDTQYF. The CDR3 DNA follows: TGTGCCAGCAGTTACTCGAGTACCCCTAGCGGGAGTATGTTGAGCACAGATACGCAGTATTTT.

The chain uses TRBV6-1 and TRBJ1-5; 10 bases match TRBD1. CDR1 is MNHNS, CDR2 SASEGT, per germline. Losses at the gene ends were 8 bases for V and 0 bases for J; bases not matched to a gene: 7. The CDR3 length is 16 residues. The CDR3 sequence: CASGRQGAHSNQPQHF. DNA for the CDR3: TGTGCCAGCGGTCGACAGGGGGCCCATAGCAATCAGCCCCAGCATTTT.